A single sample gave rise to the 24 T cell receptor beta chains below, sequenced in a study of cytomegalovirus exposure and HLA in healthy donors. Assay used: immunoSEQ multiplex PCR; TCRdb lists only in-frame clones, some missing. The table includes about 150,000 clones, roughly 89% detected once. The sample taken for sequencing was PBMCs. Receptors were obtained from a young man in good health and CMV-seropositive.

The CDR3, as DNA: TGCGCCAGCAGCTCGACAGGAACTGGCTACACCTTC. Protein product: CASSSTGTGYTF. The J gene is TRBJ1-2, the V gene TRBV5-1; maybe TRBD1 (6 bases). This CDR3 has 12 residues. Germline lookup yields CDR1 SGHRS and CDR2 YFSETQ. The V gene lost 3 bases and the J gene lost 7 bases, with 10 bases spanning the gap.

V is TRBV5-1 and J is TRBJ2-6, with 9 bases matching TRBD1. Germline CDR1 is SGHRS and CDR2 is YFSETQ. V was clipped by 4 bases and J by 1 base; unmatched bases: 6. The CDR3 has 17 amino acids. The CDR3 DNA follows: TGCGCCAGCAGCCGGGGACAGGGTAAATCTGGGGCCAACGTCCTGACTTTC. This gives the protein CASSRGQGKSGANVLTF.

This sequence joins TRBV10-2 and TRBJ2-7; the match to TRBD2 covers 11 bases. The V gene end was trimmed by 4 bases and the J gene end by 3 bases; junction bases not matched to a gene: 2. Germline CDR1 and CDR2: WSHSY and SAAADI. The CDR3 has 14 amino acids. CDR3 sequence (DNA): TGCGCCAGCAGTGGACTAGCGGGGAGCTACGAGCAGTACTTC. Its translation is CASSGLAGSYEQYF.

This chain connects TRBV5-1 to TRBJ2-7; D possibly corresponds to TRBD1 (6 bases). Trimming removed 4 bases from V and 3 bases from J, with 17 bases in between. Germline values: CDR1 SGHRS, CDR2 YFSETQ. The CDR3 loop spans 15 amino acids. CDR3 in amino acids: CASSPSQGQYYEQYF. The CDR3 DNA reads as TGCGCCAGCAGCCCGTCCCAAGGACAGTACTACGAGCAGTACTTC. Full variable domain (outside the CDR3, taken from reference TRBV5-1 and TRBJ2-7): KAGVTQTPRYLIKTRGQQVTLSCSPISGHRSVSWYQQTPGQGLQFLFEYFSETQRNKGNFPGRFSGRQFSNSRSEMNVSTLELGDSALYLCASSPSQGQYYEQYFGPGTRLTVT.

The CDR3 nucleotides are TGCGCCAGCAGCTTATTGACTAGCGGGTTCAATGAGCAGTTCTTC. As protein: CASSLLTSGFNEQFF. V gene TRBV5-1 combines with J gene TRBJ2-1; 10 bases align to TRBD2. Germline assignment: CDR1 SGHRS and CDR2 YFSETQ. The CDR3 runs 15 residues. Trimming removed 2 bases from V and 6 bases from J; junction bases left unmatched: 5.

The chain joins TRBV27 to TRBJ1-4; D uncertain. Germline CDR1 reads MNHEY; CDR2 reads SMNVEV (reference sequence). The CDR3 length is 13 residues. V was shortened by 8 bases and J by 1 base, with 8 bases between the two germline ends. CDR3 protein: CASRRGTNEKLFF. CDR3 bases: TGTGCCAGCCGACGGGGAACTAATGAAAAACTGTTTTTT.

The chain links TRBV7-8 to TRBJ2-5; 7 positions agree with TRBD2. With 5 bases clipped from V and 4 bases from J, the junction kept 7 bases outside the gene matches. The CDR3 length is 14 residues. Germline assignment: CDR1 SGHVS and CDR2 FQNEAQ. This CDR3 reads CASSHWGGGETQYF. CDR3 bases: TGTGCCAGCAGCCACTGGGGGGGAGGAGAGACCCAGTACTTC.

This clone has just one count. J is TRBJ2-3 and V is TRBV18; possibly TRBD2 for D (5 bases). Germline V lookup: CDR1 KGHSH, CDR2 LQKENI. This CDR3 has 13 residues. The germline V and J ends were trimmed by 6 bases and 5 bases, with 12 bases remaining between them. This CDR3 reads CASSPRAEDTQYF. The CDR3 DNA reads TGTGCCAGCTCGCCGCGGGCAGAAGATACGCAGTATTTT. Drawing the rest from reference TRBV18 and TRBJ2-3, the complete variable domain is NAGVMQNPRHLVRRRGQEARLRCSPMKGHSHVYWYRQLPEEGLKFMVYLQKENIIDESGMPKERFSAEFPKEGPSILRIQQVVRGDSAAYFCASSPRAEDTQYFGPGTRLTVL.

This clone appeared once. V gene TRBV5-4 combines with J gene TRBJ1-2, with no clear D. CDR3 length: 14 residues. Germline V lookup: CDR1 SGHNT, CDR2 YYREEE (reference sequence). Trimming stripped 4 bases from V and 2 bases from J, with 12 bases between. CDR3 protein: CASSRTYSNYGYTF. The CDR3 DNA reads as TGTGCCAGCAGCCGGACTTACTCAAACTATGGCTACACCTTC.

The J gene is TRBJ2-7, the V gene TRBV28; maybe TRBD2 (5 bases). Trimming shortened V by 7 bases and J by 12 bases, and 13 bases separated the two germline ends. CDR1 is MDHEN and CDR2 is SYDVKM in the germline V gene. The CDR3 length is 10 residues. The CDR3 sequence: CASKDETTYF. CDR3 nucleotide sequence: TGTGCCAGCAAGGACGAGACTACGTACTTC.

The rearrangement joins TRBV2 to TRBJ2-2; the match to TRBD1 covers 9 bases. In germline, CDR1 is SNHLY, CDR2 FYNNEI. With V trimmed by 6 bases and J by 3 bases, 2 bases remained unmatched. The CDR3 runs 14 residues. CDR3 residues: CASRRTGDTGELFF. CDR3 nucleotide sequence: TGTGCCAGCAGAAGGACAGGGGACACCGGGGAGCTGTTTTTT.

The chain couples TRBV28 to TRBJ2-2, with TRBD2 matching over 11 bases. There are 16 residues in the CDR3. The germline gives CDR1 MDHEN, CDR2 SYDVKM. Trimming removed 4 bases from V and 1 base from J; junction bases left unmatched: 2. In nucleotides, the CDR3 is TGTGCCAGCAGTTACGGGACTAGCGGGAACACCGGGGAGCTGTTTTTT. It translates to CASSYGTSGNTGELFF.

V and J are TRBV7-2 and TRBJ1-4; no clear D gene. Germline CDR1 and CDR2: SGHTA and FQGNSA. The CDR3 extends over 15 amino acids. V lost 5 bases and J 8 bases, leaving 18 bases between the germline ends. The CDR3 DNA reads TGTGCCAGCAGCCTCCGGGATCGTACCAACGAAAAACTGTTTTTT. It yields the protein CASSLRDRTNEKLFF. Supplemented by reference TRBV7-2 and TRBJ1-4, the full variable domain reads GAGVSQSPSNKVTEKGKDVELRCDPISGHTALYWYRQSLGQGLEFLIYFQGNSAPDKSGLPSDRFSAERTGGSVSTLTIQRTQQEDSAVYLCASSLRDRTNEKLFFGSGTQLSVL.

This chain connects TRBV16 to TRBJ1-2; TRBD1 is a possible D gene (5 bases). Germline V lookup: CDR1 KGHSY, CDR2 FQNENV. This CDR3 is built from 13 residues. Trimming pared 2 bases from V and 4 bases from J, leaving 8 bases between. CDR3 region: CASSQNRLYGYTF. As DNA, the CDR3 is TGTGCCAGCAGCCAAAACAGGCTCTATGGCTACACCTTC.

This chain connects TRBV6-6 to TRBJ1-4, with 11 nucleotides matching TRBD1. The CDR3 spans 13 residues. J lost 7 bases, V lost 8 bases, and 3 bases had no gene match. CDR1 is MNHNY and CDR2 is SVGAGI in the germline V gene (reference sequence). In DNA, the CDR3 is TGTGCCAGCTGGGACAGGGGGTCTGAAAAACTGTTTTTT. This codes for CASWDRGSEKLFF.

CDR3 amino acids: CASSSLGTIYF. The DNA of the CDR3 is TGTGCCAGCAGTTCTCTAGGCACCATATATTTT. This chain connects TRBV6-5 to TRBJ1-3; D ambiguous. With 4 bases removed from V and 9 bases from J, the gap between germline ends came to 7 bases. The V gene's germline CDR1 is MNHEY and CDR2 SVGAGI. The CDR3 is made up of 11 amino acids.

The chain recombines TRBV6-5 with TRBJ2-5, with D uncertain. This CDR3 comprises 13 residues. Trimming stripped 6 bases from V and 1 base from J, with 9 bases between. CDR1 is MNHEY and CDR2 is SVGAGI in the germline V gene. This CDR3 is CASSVDIQETQYF. CDR3 nucleotides: TGTGCCAGCAGCGTAGACATCCAAGAGACCCAGTACTTC.

The genes are TRBV6-1 and TRBJ1-5; 10 nucleotides line up with TRBD1. Germline V gene lookup returns CDR1 MNHNS and CDR2 SASEGT. Trimming took 3 bases from V and 6 from J; bases not matched to a gene: 5. The CDR3 covers 15 residues. The chain's CDR3 is CASSEETGGSQPQHF. CDR3 DNA: TGTGCCAGCAGTGAGGAGACAGGGGGCAGTCAGCCCCAGCATTTT.

The chain recombines TRBV28 with TRBJ2-4, with D possibly matching TRBD1 (8 bases). The CDR3 covers 15 residues. V was pared by 6 bases and J by 3 bases, with 15 bases between. Germline CDR1 and CDR2: MDHEN and SYDVKM. The CDR3 DNA sequence: TGTGCCAGCAGCCCGGACAGGGAGGGCAAAAACATTCAGTACTTC. Protein: CASSPDREGKNIQYF.

This clone was observed a few times. The rearrangement uses TRBV15 and TRBJ1-6; D not certain. Germline lookup yields CDR1 LNHNV and CDR2 YYDKDF (reference sequence). The CDR3 is made up of 14 amino acids. V dropped 8 bases and J dropped 0 bases, with 8 bases sitting between them. The CDR3 loop is CATGLRSYNSPLHF. As DNA, the CDR3 is TGTGCCACCGGGCTCCGCTCCTATAATTCACCCCTCCACTTT.

V and J are TRBV4-2 and TRBJ2-7, with TRBD2 matching 11 bases. Germline V lookup: CDR1 LGHNA, CDR2 YNFKEQ. The CDR3 sequence is 15 residues long. V lost 3 bases, J lost 4 bases, and 5 bases stayed unmatched. The CDR3 here is CASSHLAGGPYEQYF. DNA for the CDR3: TGTGCCAGCAGCCACTTAGCGGGGGGGCCTTACGAGCAGTACTTC.

The V gene is TRBV29-1, the J gene TRBJ1-1, with D perhaps TRBD1 (5 bases). Germline V gene sequence: CDR1 SQVTM, CDR2 ANQGSEA. This CDR3 comprises 13 residues. Deletions cut 4 bases from V and 3 bases from J, with 12 bases between. The CDR3 coding sequence is TGCAGCGTTGGCAGGGTAGGCTACACTGAAGCTTTCTTT. Protein product: CSVGRVGYTEAFF.

With respect to this clone: This sample includes further DNA sequences coding for the same CDR3. The chain has TRBV5-4 and TRBJ1-1; D uncertain. The length of the CDR3 is 13 residues. Germline V gene lookup returns CDR1 SGHNT and CDR2 YYREEE (reference sequence). V shed 5 bases and J shed 2 bases, with 10 bases lying between them. Here the CDR3 DNA reads TGTGCCAGCAGTCTCCGGGGTAACACTGAAGCTTTCTTT. This encodes CASSLRGNTEAFF.

V and J are TRBV14 and TRBJ1-3, with D hard to call. CDR3 size: 16 residues. Germline V gene sequence: CDR1 SGHDN, CDR2 FVKESK. The ends were cut back, 1 base at V and 2 bases at J, with 12 bases in the middle. The CDR3 DNA sequence: TGTGCCAGCAGCCAAGCCCCCGGGTATACTGGAAACACCATATATTTT. The encoded protein is CASSQAPGYTGNTIYF.